Included here is one T cell receptor (beta chain) sequence, with context. The target antigen is unknown. This sequence may be a read error, since a much larger clone differs from it by one base. The entry originates in a study of T cell repertoires in cytomegalovirus infection. Study as a whole: Public TCR beta signatures were indicative of both CMV infection and a matching HLA type.

Germline V gives CDR1 MDHEN, CDR2 SYDVKM. The CDR3 is 17 amino acids. Broader study findings: Using cumulative public TCR beta family frequency, the authors identified those who carried CMV together with the relevant HLA. The study found HLA-C-restricted CMV-specific TCR beta clonotypes dominating the ex vivo response.

MiXCR, run by TCRdb on the reads, gives a single entry per CDR3 protein. The sample has nearly 550,000 distinct CDR3 sequences, approximately 17% seen once. The receptor was isolated from a human donor in good health (CMV status not recorded). Some clones in this sample may be carry-over from other donors' samples. V usage is TRBV28 and J usage is TRBJ2-7; D perhaps matches TRBD2 (5 bases). The sample was CD8+ T cells from PBMCs. This chain's CDR3 is CASSFNLFGVSSDEQYF. The CDR3 nucleotides are TGTGCCAGCAGTTTTAATCTGTTCGGGGTAAGCTCCGACGAGCAGTACTTC.